This is a list of T cell receptor beta chains from one sample in a study of CXCR3-negative and CXCR3-positive naive CD8 T cells. From the 5' RACE reads, TCRdb lists one entry per CDR3 protein and no DNA. This sample's table has 50,000 to 75,000 distinct CDR3 sequences. Input material: naive CXCR3- CD8+ T cells from blood. These receptors came from a human donor in good health. Some clones in this sample may be carry-over from other donors' samples. Each CDR3 is given with its conserved first and last residue. The order of the fields is CDR3 protein, J gene, V gene.

CDR3 protein: CASSSVPTYEQYF
J gene: TRBJ2-7
V gene: TRBV7-2

CDR3 protein: CAISESLTSDQPQHF
J gene: TRBJ1-5
V gene: TRBV10-3

CDR3 protein: CASSYSLETPMNTEAFF
J gene: TRBJ1-1
V gene: TRBV6-2/TRBV6-3

CDR3 protein: CASSQDLSRPYGYTF
J gene: TRBJ1-2
V gene: TRBV14

CDR3 protein: CASSISNQPQHF
J gene: TRBJ1-5
V gene: TRBV7-9

CDR3 protein: CASSLWLAGGEQYF
J gene: TRBJ2-7
V gene: TRBV27

CDR3 protein: CASRPTGAGELFF
J gene: TRBJ2-2
V gene: TRBV14

CDR3 protein: CATRTAPGETQYF
J gene: TRBJ2-5
V gene: TRBV19

CDR3 protein: CASSLAPGRDTQYF
J gene: TRBJ2-3
V gene: TRBV7-2

CDR3 protein: CASSRGGAWSF
J gene: TRBJ2-4
V gene: TRBV6-2/TRBV6-3

CDR3 protein: CASSFGGGGYNEQFF
J gene: TRBJ2-1
V gene: TRBV5-5

CDR3 protein: CASRPAGNTIYF
J gene: TRBJ1-3
V gene: TRBV4-2

CDR3 protein: CASSYLNEDPAIGYTF
J gene: TRBJ1-2
V gene: TRBV6-2/TRBV6-3